This T cell receptor beta chain was obtained from a study of T cells in Graves' hyperthyroidism and ophthalmopathy. Study-wide context: Pretreatment peripheral blood was obtained at initial diagnosis. Study-wide findings and caveats: Blood samples included most of the expanded thyroid clonotypes exceeding 0.001. Stable hyperthyroidism was separated from ophthalmopathy by a model based on 13 V-J features.

Diagnoses were made from clinical symptoms, serum measures (thyroxine and TRAb), thyroid ultrasound and orbital computed tomography. Germline-derived CDR1 and CDR2 are SGHNT and YENEEA. The CDR3 spans 13 residues. Trimming took off 2 bases at V and 3 bases at J, with 8 bases between the two ends. Amplified TCR beta CDR3 regions came from RNA transcripts. First-round RT-PCR targeting the TCR CDR3 was performed with the HTBI primer set. TCRdb reprocessed the multiplex PCR reads via MiXCR and lists one record per CDR3 protein. The sample comprises under 250,000 distinct CDR3 sequences, about a sixth of which are singletons, and approximately 50% rests with the top ten. This clonotype was picked up many times. Its matching antigen is unknown.

The chain carries TRBV11-3 and TRBJ2-7; D gene ambiguous. The sequenced sample was blood. The sequence was obtained from a man aged 50-59 years with Graves' hyperthyroidism. The CDR3 region has the DNA TGTGCCAGCAGCTTAACAGAAGACTACGAGCAGTACTTC. It specifies CASSLTEDYEQYF.